Listed below are T cell receptor beta chains from one sample, sequenced in a study of shared clonotypes between healthy human individuals. The assay was immunoSEQ multiplex PCR, and TCRdb's table has in-frame clones only and misses some. The data show over a million clones, roughly 96% seen once. The sequenced sample consisted of naive CD4+ T cells sorted from blood. The source is a man aged 30 to 39 in good health. Each CDR3 is given with its conserved first and last residue. A D gene is named only where the DNA matches it firmly. Some rows have no size entry. The others give once, few or many, or a class for an expanded clone.

J gene: TRBJ2-3; clone size: NA; D gene: NA; V gene: TRBV5-1; CDR3 DNA: TGCGCCAGCAGCTTTAGTCGAGCAGATACGCAGTATTTT; CDR3 protein: CASSFSRADTQYF
J gene: TRBJ1-2; clone size: once; D gene: TRBD1; V gene: TRBV9; CDR3 DNA: TGTGCCAGCAGCTCCAGGACAGGCAACCTTTATGGCTACACCTTC; CDR3 protein: CASSSRTGNLYGYTF
J gene: TRBJ2-3; clone size: NA; D gene: TRBD1; V gene: TRBV7-9; CDR3 DNA: TGTGCCAGCAGCCTACCCACAGGGGGGATTGATACGCAGTATTTT; CDR3 protein: CASSLPTGGIDTQYF
J gene: TRBJ2-7; clone size: NA; D gene: NA; V gene: TRBV20-1; CDR3 DNA: TGCAGTGCTTATGTCCTCTACGAGCAGTACTTC; CDR3 protein: CSAYVLYEQYF
J gene: TRBJ2-5; clone size: NA; D gene: TRBD2; V gene: TRBV4-1; CDR3 DNA: TGCGCCAGCAGCCAAGTCAGGGCTAGCGGTCAAGAGACCCAGTACTTC; CDR3 protein: CASSQVRASGQETQYF
J gene: TRBJ2-5; clone size: NA; D gene: NA; V gene: TRBV29-1; CDR3 DNA: TGCAGCGTTTCCGGGATAGGACAAGAGACCCAGTACTTC; CDR3 protein: CSVSGIGQETQYF
J gene: TRBJ2-7; clone size: NA; D gene: TRBD2; V gene: TRBV28; CDR3 DNA: TGTGCCAGCAGTTTTGGTCTTTCGGGACTAGCGGGAATCGAGCAGTACTTC; CDR3 protein: CASSFGLSGLAGIEQYF
J gene: TRBJ2-1; clone size: NA; D gene: TRBD1; V gene: TRBV7-9; CDR3 DNA: TGTGCCAGCAGCTTGCGCCGGGACAGGGGGCCCCGAGAGCAGTTCTTC; CDR3 protein: CASSLRRDRGPREQFF
J gene: TRBJ1-1; clone size: NA; D gene: NA; V gene: TRBV7-2; CDR3 DNA: TGTGCCAGCAGCTTAACAGCCGGGAACACTGAAGCTTTCTTT; CDR3 protein: CASSLTAGNTEAFF
J gene: TRBJ2-5; clone size: NA; D gene: NA; V gene: TRBV18; CDR3 DNA: TGTGCCAGCTCACCAGGTGAAGAGACCCAGTACTTC; CDR3 protein: CASSPGEETQYF
J gene: TRBJ2-3; clone size: NA; D gene: NA; V gene: TRBV5-5; CDR3 DNA: TGTGCCAGCAGCTCCAGAGTGGATACGCAGTATTTT; CDR3 protein: CASSSRVDTQYF
J gene: TRBJ1-1; clone size: NA; D gene: NA; V gene: TRBV7-3; CDR3 DNA: TGTGCCAGCAGCTTAACAGGCCGCGCCCTTTACACTGAAGCTTTCTTT; CDR3 protein: CASSLTGRALYTEAFF
J gene: TRBJ1-2; clone size: NA; D gene: NA; V gene: TRBV5-1; CDR3 DNA: TGCGCCAGCAGCTTGGAAATAGGGAACTATGGCTACACCTTC; CDR3 protein: CASSLEIGNYGYTF
J gene: TRBJ2-2; clone size: NA; D gene: TRBD1; V gene: TRBV7-7; CDR3 DNA: TGTGCTAGCAGCTTAGACAGGGTGAACACCGGGGAGCTGTTTTTT; CDR3 protein: CASSLDRVNTGELFF
J gene: TRBJ2-5; clone size: NA; D gene: NA; V gene: TRBV5-6; CDR3 DNA: TGTGCCAGCAGCTTAGGAAGGCTCCTTAAAGCGTACCAAGAGACCCAGTACTTC; CDR3 protein: CASSLGRLLKAYQETQYF
J gene: TRBJ1-4; clone size: NA; D gene: NA; V gene: TRBV5-5; CDR3 DNA: TGTGCCAGCAGCTTGCGGCGATCGGAGGGGATGGGTGAAAAACTGTTTTTT; CDR3 protein: CASSLRRSEGMGEKLFF
J gene: TRBJ2-7; clone size: once; D gene: TRBD1; V gene: TRBV14; CDR3 DNA: TGTGCCAGCAGCTTCAGACAGGGGGCCGTTTACGAGCAGTACTTC; CDR3 protein: CASSFRQGAVYEQYF
J gene: TRBJ2-1; clone size: NA; D gene: TRBD2; V gene: TRBV15; CDR3 DNA: TGTGCCACCAGCAAAAAAGAGCGGGAGATAAATGAGCAGTTCTTC; CDR3 protein: CATSKKEREINEQFF
J gene: TRBJ2-5; clone size: NA; D gene: NA; V gene: TRBV6-1; CDR3 DNA: TGTGCCAGCAGTGAACAGGGGCGGCGAGAGACCCAGTACTTC; CDR3 protein: CASSEQGRRETQYF
J gene: TRBJ2-1; clone size: NA; D gene: NA; V gene: TRBV9; CDR3 DNA: TGTGCCAGCAGCGCGGGGACTGCTAGGTACAATGAGCAGTTCTTC; CDR3 protein: CASSAGTARYNEQFF
J gene: TRBJ1-5; clone size: NA; D gene: TRBD1; V gene: TRBV7-9; CDR3 DNA: TGTGCCAGCAGCCACACGGGACAGAGCCGGGGTAGCAATCAGCCCCAGCATTTT; CDR3 protein: CASSHTGQSRGSNQPQHF
J gene: TRBJ2-1; clone size: NA; D gene: TRBD2; V gene: TRBV2; CDR3 DNA: TGTGCCAGCCACGGACTAGCGGGAGGGCTAGTCAATGAGCAGTTCTTC; CDR3 protein: CASHGLAGGLVNEQFF
J gene: TRBJ2-2; clone size: NA; D gene: TRBD1; V gene: TRBV28; CDR3 DNA: TGTGCCAGCAGATTAACCGGGACAGGGAACACCGGGGAGCTGTTTTTT; CDR3 protein: CASRLTGTGNTGELFF
J gene: TRBJ2-2; clone size: once; D gene: NA; V gene: TRBV5-4; CDR3 DNA: TGTGCCAGCAGCTCTAACCCCGGGGAGCTGTTTTTT; CDR3 protein: CASSSNPGELFF